These 6 T cell receptor beta chains were all obtained from the same sample, sequenced in a study of CD8 T cells in Susac syndrome. Reverse transcription used about 0.45 to 1 ug RNA and random hexamers. TCRdb re-called the immunoSEQ multiplex PCR reads with MiXCR, one entry per CDR3 protein. This sample has about 440,000 distinct CDR3 sequences, with around 83% found just once. Sequenced sample: CD8+ T cells from PBMCs. The receptors originated from a human donor with multiple sclerosis.

This clonotype was observed a single time. The chain joins TRBV27 to TRBJ2-2; D is undetermined. Deletions cut 6 bases from V and 6 bases from J, with 11 bases between. CDR1 is MNHEY and CDR2 is SMNVEV in the germline V gene (reference sequence). This CDR3 comprises 13 residues. The CDR3 sequence: CASRPEFPGELFF. CDR3 DNA sequence: TGTGCCAGCAGACCAGAGTTCCCCGGGGAGCTGTTTTTT.

V gene TRBV7-8 combines with J gene TRBJ1-4; weak D call: TRBD1 (5 bases). Germline assignment: CDR1 SGHVS and CDR2 FQNEAQ. This CDR3 comprises 14 residues. V lost 5 bases, J lost 4 bases, and 11 bases lay in between. The DNA of the CDR3 is TGTGCCAGCAGCCCTCGGGGGTATAATGAAAAACTGTTTTTT. Translated, it gives CASSPRGYNEKLFF.

The chain couples TRBV6-1 to TRBJ2-4; 7 positions agree with TRBD1. The CDR3 spans 18 residues. Trimming cost V 0 bases and J 5 bases; bases outside gene matches: 13. Germline-derived CDR1 and CDR2 are MNHNS and SASEGT. The CDR3 DNA follows: TGTGCCAGCAGTGAAGCGCTCCTAGAAGGGACAGATCAAAACATTCAGTACTTC. This encodes CASSEALLEGTDQNIQYF.

The gene calls are TRBV4-1 and TRBJ1-2; D is possibly TRBD1 (5 bases). The CDR3 is 17 amino acids. The germline CDR1 and CDR2 sequences are MGHRA and YSYEKL. Trimming pared 0 bases from V and 0 bases from J, leaving 14 bases between. The CDR3 region has the DNA TGCGCCAGCAGCCAAGAAGGACCCCAGGGAGCTAACTATGGCTACACCTTC. Protein sequence: CASSQEGPQGANYGYTF.

The CDR3 DNA reads as TGTGCCAGCAGTGAAATGGGGGGCCAAAGGTATCGCTACACCTTC. This translates into CASSEMGGQRYRYTF. This rearrangement joins TRBV2 to TRBJ1-2, with TRBD1 as a possible D gene (6 bases). Per the germline V gene, CDR1 is SNHLY and CDR2 is FYNNEI. The CDR3 contains 15 residues. V was cut by 2 bases and J by 9 bases, with 19 bases left in between. Together with reference TRBV2 and TRBJ1-2, the CDR3 gives the full variable domain: EPEVTQTPSHQVTQMGQEVILRCVPISNHLYFYWYRQILGQKVEFLVSFYNNEISEKSEIFDDQFSVERPDGSNFTLKIRSTKLEDSAMYFCASSEMGGQRYRYTFGSGTRLTVV.

The chain carries TRBV3-1 and TRBJ2-1, with TRBD1 matching over 9 bases. The CDR3 runs 19 residues. V lost 4 bases, J lost 3 bases, and 16 bases stayed unmatched. Germline CDR1 LGHDT, CDR2 YNNKEL (reference sequence). DNA for the CDR3: TGTGCCAGCAGCCCTACAACGTCCCCGGGACAGGGCATCTACAATGAGCAGTTCTTC. It translates to CASSPTTSPGQGIYNEQFF.